The TCR beta chain described here comes from a study of T cells in Graves' hyperthyroidism and ophthalmopathy. Absent ophthalmopathy progression within 18 months defined stable Graves' hyperthyroidism. Exclusion of a patient resulted from uncontrolled infection, other autoimmune disease, pregnancy or lactation. From RNA transcripts, TCR beta CDR3 regions were amplified. Primed by the HTBI set, a first-round RT-PCR was run on the TCR CDR3. TCRdb reprocessed the multiplex PCR reads via MiXCR and lists one record per CDR3 protein. The top ten hold approximately 15% of the sample, which has about 560,000 distinct CDR3 sequences, 14% seen once. The CDR3 covers 11 residues. V lost 5 bases to trimming and J lost 7 bases, with 8 bases between them. Germline CDR1 reads MNHNS; CDR2 reads SASEGT.

The sequencing sample was made of blood. V and J are TRBV6-1 and TRBJ1-1; a possible D gene is TRBD1 (5 bases). The sequence derives from a woman in her forties with Graves' hyperthyroidism. The CDR3 protein is CASSNGGEAFF. DNA for the CDR3: TGTGCCAGCAGTAACGGGGGTGAAGCTTTCTTT.